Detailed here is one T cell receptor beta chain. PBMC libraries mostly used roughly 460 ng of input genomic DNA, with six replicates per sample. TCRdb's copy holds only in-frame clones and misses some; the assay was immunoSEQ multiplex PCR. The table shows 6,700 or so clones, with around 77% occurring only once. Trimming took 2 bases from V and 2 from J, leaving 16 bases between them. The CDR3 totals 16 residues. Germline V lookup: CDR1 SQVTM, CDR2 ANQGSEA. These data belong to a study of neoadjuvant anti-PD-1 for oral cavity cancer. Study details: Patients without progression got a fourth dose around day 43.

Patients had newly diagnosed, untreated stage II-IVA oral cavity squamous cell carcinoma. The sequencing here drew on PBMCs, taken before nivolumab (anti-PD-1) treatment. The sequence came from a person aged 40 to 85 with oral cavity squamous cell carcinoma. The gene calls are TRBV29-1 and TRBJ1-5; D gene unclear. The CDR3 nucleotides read TGCAGCGTTGAATCCTCGAGCCGCCGGGGCAATCAGCCCCAGCATTTT. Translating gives CSVESSSRRGNQPQHF.